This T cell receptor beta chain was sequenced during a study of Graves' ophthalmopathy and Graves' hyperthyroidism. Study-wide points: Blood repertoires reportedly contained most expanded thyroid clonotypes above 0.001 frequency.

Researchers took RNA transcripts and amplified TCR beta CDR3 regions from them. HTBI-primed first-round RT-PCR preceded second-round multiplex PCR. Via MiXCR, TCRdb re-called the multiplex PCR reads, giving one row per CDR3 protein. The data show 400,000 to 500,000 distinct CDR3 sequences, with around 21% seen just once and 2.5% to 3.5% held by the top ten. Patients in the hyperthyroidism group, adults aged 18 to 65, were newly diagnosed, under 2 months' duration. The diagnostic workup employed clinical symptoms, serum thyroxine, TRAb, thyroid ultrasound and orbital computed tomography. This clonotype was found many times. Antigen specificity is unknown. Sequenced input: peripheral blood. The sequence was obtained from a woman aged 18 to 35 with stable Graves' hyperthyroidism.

The CDR3 sequence is CSATYGTGGTEAFF. DNA of the CDR3: TGCAGCGCCACTTATGGGACGGGGGGGACTGAAGCTTTCTTT. This chain links TRBV29-1 with TRBJ1-1, with D possibly TRBD1 on 5 matching bases. Looked up from germline, CDR1 is SQVTM and CDR2 is ANQGSEA. The V end lost 7 bases, the J end lost 5 bases, and 20 bases lay between the germline ends. This CDR3 is built from 14 residues. Using reference TRBV29-1 and TRBJ1-1 for the parts outside the CDR3, the full variable domain is SAVISQKPSRDICQRGTSLTIQCQVDSQVTMMFWYRQQPGQSLTLIATANQGSEATYESGFVIDKFPISRPNLTFSTLTVSNMSPEDSSIYLCSATYGTGGTEAFFGQGTRLTVV.